The sequence of this T cell receptor (beta chain) was determined in a study of blood T cell repertoires in COVID-19. On the study more broadly: Some COVID-19 samples were acute and others convalescent; all came from the United States, Italy and Spain. The cDNA or gDNA used as material had been derived from T cells, B-cell-depleted T cells, or PBMCs.

This clone has a single count. Study processing details: How many nucleated cells were present was estimated from reference gene primer amplification. Generated by immunoSEQ multiplex PCR, the TCRdb table keeps only in-frame clones and is missing some. V, J and clone size are those of that table, while D and trimming were read from the DNA. This repertoire shows tens of thousands of clones, 84% found once; its top ten account for approximately 1.4%. Per germline, CDR1 MDHEN and CDR2 SYDVKM. The CDR3 loop spans 15 amino acids. With V trimmed by 6 bases and J by 5 bases, 10 bases remained unmatched. This TCR was sampled from a man in his fifties with acute or convalescent COVID-19. The sequencing sample was made of peripheral blood. The V gene is TRBV28, the J gene TRBJ1-5; 7 bases line up with TRBD1. The CDR3 coding sequence is TGTGCCAGCAGCCTAGGGACAGCCATTTATCAGCCCCAGCATTTT. Protein sequence: CASSLGTAIYQPQHF.